Detailed here is one T cell receptor beta chain. Its cognate antigen is unknown. The repertoire was sequenced with immunoSEQ multiplex PCR; TCRdb's copy has only in-frame clones and lacks some. The data show about 2.3 million clones, 85% to 95% seen once. The germline gives CDR1 MNHNY, CDR2 SVGAGI (reference sequence). Unmatched junction bases numbered 2, after V lost 0 bases and J lost 7 bases. The CDR3 extends over 13 amino acids. This entry comes from a study of shared clonotypes between healthy human individuals. The study's findings and limits: Clonotypes not shared had lower generation probabilities than those common to all four donors. Relative to memory subsets, naive subsets generally showed larger estimated richness.

This receptor was taken from a man aged 18 to 35 in good health. Some clones in this sample may be carry-over from other donors' samples. The V gene is TRBV6-6, the J gene TRBJ2-7; TRBD1 agrees at 8 bases. Sequencing used naive CD4+ T cells from PBMCs. The sample's subset: CD45RA+ positively selected. The CDR3 coding sequence is TGTGCCAGCAGTTACTCGACAGGGGATGAGCAGTACTTC. This encodes CASSYSTGDEQYF.